A single sample is the source of the 15 T cell receptor beta chains below, sequenced in a study of blood T cell repertoires in COVID-19. The table came from immunoSEQ multiplex PCR; TCRdb's copy has only in-frame clones and leaves some out. The sample includes under 300,000 clones, 70% to 80% of them seen just once. Sequenced material: peripheral blood. The receptors come from a woman aged 80 or older with acute or convalescent COVID-19.

Concerning this clone itself: This specimen includes other DNA sequences encoding the same CDR3. This chain uses TRBV9 with TRBJ2-1; TRBD2 aligns across 8 bases. V was pared by 0 bases and J by 6 bases, with 5 bases of the junction left unmatched. This CDR3 is built from 15 residues. CDR1 SGDLS and CDR2 YYNGEE come from the germline V gene. CDR3 DNA sequence: TGTGCCAGCAGCGTAGACGGGGGGGCCTTCAATGAGCAGTTCTTC. It encodes CASSVDGGAFNEQFF.

The chain has TRBV11-2 and TRBJ2-7; a possible D gene is TRBD1 (6 bases). V shed 5 bases and J shed 0 bases, with 17 bases lying between them. Germline loops: CDR1 SGHAT, CDR2 FQNNGV. This CDR3 contains 16 residues. The CDR3 sequence is CASSAIRTESSYEQYF. The CDR3 DNA is TGTGCCAGCAGCGCAATTAGGACAGAGAGCTCCTACGAGCAGTACTTC.

To note about this clone: Mismatch with germline at one junction end may stem from a read error. This chain links TRBV2 with TRBJ2-5; D gene ambiguous. The CDR3 sequence is 11 residues long. Germline V gene sequence: CDR1 SNHLY, CDR2 FYNNEI. Here the CDR3 DNA reads TGTGCCAGCAGCCTCGAAGAGGCCCAGTACTTC. This codes for CASSLEEAQYF.

This clone showed up just once. The rearrangement uses TRBV5-1 and TRBJ1-1, with D possibly matching TRBD1 (5 bases). V lost 0 bases and J 3 bases, leaving 15 bases between the germline ends. CDR3 length: 16 amino acids. The germline V gene has CDR1 SGHRS and CDR2 YFSETQ. The CDR3 is CASSLAGGRGDTEAFF. CDR3 sequence (DNA): TGCGCCAGCAGCTTGGCGGGCGGGCGGGGGGACACTGAAGCTTTCTTT.

This clone has more than one count but fewer than ten. The V call is TRBV2, the J call TRBJ2-2; 7 bases align to TRBD2. The V gene's germline CDR1 is SNHLY and CDR2 FYNNEI. The junction had 14 bases not matched to a gene; V was cut back by 6 bases and J by 4 bases. The CDR3 has 17 amino acids. CDR3 amino acids: CASRGEGRESVTGELFF. DNA for the CDR3: TGTGCCAGCAGGGGAGAGGGGCGGGAGAGCGTCACCGGGGAGCTGTTTTTT.

The V call is TRBV3-1 (or the pseudogene TRBV3-2), the J call TRBJ1-2, with D maybe TRBD1 (6 bases). V dropped 6 bases and J dropped 6 bases, with 8 bases sitting between them. Germline CDR1 and CDR2: LGHDT and YNNKEL (reference sequence). The CDR3 extends over 11 amino acids. CDR3 in DNA: TGTGCCAGCAGGAACAGGGATGGCTACACCTTC. As protein: CASRNRDGYTF.

The chain employs TRBV2 and TRBJ1-2; 10 nucleotides match TRBD1. From germline, CDR1 is SNHLY and CDR2 FYNNEI. This CDR3 is 14 amino acids long. V was clipped by 6 bases and J by 12 bases; unmatched bases: 13. CDR3 sequence: CASRMGQGQLRHTF. Here the CDR3 DNA reads TGTGCCAGCAGAATGGGACAGGGGCAATTGAGGCACACCTTC.

This clone showed up just a few times. The gene calls are TRBV10-2 and TRBJ1-2; 9 nucleotides agree with TRBD1. The J segment lost 4 bases and the V segment lost 7 bases, leaving 4 bases of the junction unmatched. Looked up from germline, CDR1 is WSHSY and CDR2 is SAAADI. The CDR3 covers 13 residues. The CDR3 DNA sequence: TGCGCCAGCACGGGGACAGGGAGCTATGGCTACACCTTC. It specifies CASTGTGSYGYTF.

Note on this clone: This CDR3 is also generated by other DNA sequences in the sample. The chain is built from TRBV30 and TRBJ2-3, with TRBD2 identical over 10 bases. The germline V gene encodes CDR1 GTSNPN and CDR2 SVGIG (reference sequence). This CDR3 is 14 amino acids long. Trimming at V came to 3 bases and at J to 0 bases, leaving 0 bases not matched to a gene. The CDR3 DNA is TGTGCCTGGAGGACTAGCGGGAGCACAGATACGCAGTATTTT. Its protein is CAWRTSGSTDTQYF.

CDR3 sequence reads: CASSFGLLAYEQYF. The DNA of the CDR3 is TGTGCCAGCAGTTTTGGACTTCTGGCCTACGAGCAGTACTTC. The genes are TRBV11-2 and TRBJ2-7, with D possibly matching TRBD2 (5 bases). Germline CDR1 is SGHAT and CDR2 is FQNNGV. The V and J ends lost 6 bases and 2 bases respectively, with 14 bases between them. This CDR3 spans 14 amino acids.

The chain carries TRBV29-1 and TRBJ1-1, with D perhaps TRBD1 (6 bases). With 1 base removed from V and 4 bases from J, the gap between germline ends came to 13 bases. Germline CDR1 is SQVTM and CDR2 is ANQGSEA. The CDR3 runs 14 residues. CDR3: CSVEVGTLGTEAFF. CDR3 DNA sequence: TGCAGCGTTGAAGTCGGGACATTGGGCACTGAAGCTTTCTTT.

This clone was found once. The V gene is TRBV11-2, the J gene TRBJ2-6; D remains ambiguous. V lost 4 bases to trimming and J lost 2 bases, with 9 bases between them. The CDR3 is 15 amino acids. Germline CDR1 reads SGHAT; CDR2 reads FQNNGV. The CDR3 sequence: CASSSPRTGANVLTF. The CDR3 DNA reads TGTGCCAGCAGCTCACCGAGGACTGGGGCCAACGTCCTGACTTTC. Looking up the rest from reference TRBV11-2 and TRBJ2-6 gives the full variable domain: EAGVAQSPRYKIIEKRQSVAFWCNPISGHATLYWYQQILGQGPKLLIQFQNNGVVDDSQLPKDRFSAERLKGVDSTLKIQPAKLEDSAVYLCASSSPRTGANVLTFGAGSRLTVL.

In nucleotides, the CDR3 is TGTGCCACCAGCAGAGATCTAGGAGGAGGGGTTACGCAGTATTTT. This sequence encodes CATSRDLGGGVTQYF. The J gene is TRBJ2-3, the V gene TRBV15; a possible D gene is TRBD2 (6 bases). The germline V and J ends were trimmed by 0 bases and 8 bases, with 15 bases remaining between them. The CDR3 spans 15 residues. Germline assignment: CDR1 LNHNV and CDR2 YYDKDF (reference sequence).

This clone was recorded once. The chain links TRBV3-1 (or the pseudogene TRBV3-2) to TRBJ2-1, with a tentative D call TRBD2 (5 bases). V was cut by 4 bases and J by 9 bases, with 13 bases left in between. The CDR3 consists of 13 residues. In germline, CDR1 is LGHDT, CDR2 YNNKEL (reference sequence). The CDR3 here is CASSPTRFGEQFF. For the CDR3, the DNA is TGTGCCAGCAGCCCTACTAGATTTGGTGAGCAGTTCTTC.

The chain is built from TRBV7-9 and TRBJ2-5, with TRBD2 matching 8 bases. The CDR3 is 15 residues long. Per the germline V gene, CDR1 is SEHNR and CDR2 is FQNEAQ (reference sequence). The J segment lost 5 bases and the V segment lost 0 bases, leaving 5 bases of the junction unmatched. CDR3: CASSLAVAGGETQYF. The CDR3 DNA is TGTGCCAGCAGCTTAGCAGTTGCGGGAGGTGAGACCCAGTACTTC.